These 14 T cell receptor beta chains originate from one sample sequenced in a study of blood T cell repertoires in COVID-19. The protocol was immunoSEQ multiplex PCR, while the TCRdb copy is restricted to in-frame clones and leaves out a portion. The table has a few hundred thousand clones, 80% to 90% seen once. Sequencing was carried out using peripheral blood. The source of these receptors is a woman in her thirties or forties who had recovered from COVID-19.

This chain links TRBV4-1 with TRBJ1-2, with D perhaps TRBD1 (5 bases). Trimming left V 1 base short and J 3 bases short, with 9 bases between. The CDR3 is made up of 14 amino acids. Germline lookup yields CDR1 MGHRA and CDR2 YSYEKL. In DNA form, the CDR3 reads TGCGCCAGCAGCCAAGGGAGGGGTGACTATGGCTACACCTTC. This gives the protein CASSQGRGDYGYTF.

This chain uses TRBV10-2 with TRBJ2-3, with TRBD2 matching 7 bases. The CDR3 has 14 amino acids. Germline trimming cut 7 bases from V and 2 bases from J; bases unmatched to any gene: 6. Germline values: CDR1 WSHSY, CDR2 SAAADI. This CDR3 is CASNSAGVTDTQYF. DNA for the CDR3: TGCGCCAGCAATTCGGCGGGGGTCACAGATACGCAGTATTTT.

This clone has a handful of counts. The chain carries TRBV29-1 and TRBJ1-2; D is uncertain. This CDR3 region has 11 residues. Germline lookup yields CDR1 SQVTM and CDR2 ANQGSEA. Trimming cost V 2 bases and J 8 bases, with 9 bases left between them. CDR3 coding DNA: TGCAGCGTTGAATCGGGGAACGGCTACACCTTC. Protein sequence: CSVESGNGYTF. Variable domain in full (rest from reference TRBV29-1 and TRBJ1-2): SAVISQKPSRDICQRGTSLTIQCQVDSQVTMMFWYRQQPGQSLTLIATANQGSEATYESGFVIDKFPISRPNLTFSTLTVSNMSPEDSSIYLCSVESGNGYTFGSGTRLTVV.

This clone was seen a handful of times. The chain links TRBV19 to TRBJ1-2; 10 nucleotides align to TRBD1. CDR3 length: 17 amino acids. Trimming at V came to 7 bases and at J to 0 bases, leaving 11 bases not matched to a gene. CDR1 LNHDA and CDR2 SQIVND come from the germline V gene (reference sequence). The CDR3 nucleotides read TGTGCCAGTATGAGTTCTGGGGGACAGGGGCCTAACTATGGCTACACCTTC. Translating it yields CASMSSGGQGPNYGYTF.

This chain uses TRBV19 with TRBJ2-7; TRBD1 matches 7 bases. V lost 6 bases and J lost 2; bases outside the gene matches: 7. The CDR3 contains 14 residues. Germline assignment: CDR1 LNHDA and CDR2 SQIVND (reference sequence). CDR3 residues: CASSMGQRTYEQYF. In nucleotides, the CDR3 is TGTGCCAGTAGCATGGGACAGAGGACCTACGAGCAGTACTTC.

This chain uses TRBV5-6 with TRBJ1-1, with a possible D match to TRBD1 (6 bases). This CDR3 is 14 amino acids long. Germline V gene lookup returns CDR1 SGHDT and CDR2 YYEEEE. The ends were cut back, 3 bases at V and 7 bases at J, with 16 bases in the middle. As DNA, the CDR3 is TGTGCCAGCAGCTCCCGGGACATCTTCCTTGAAGCTTTCTTT. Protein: CASSSRDIFLEAFF.

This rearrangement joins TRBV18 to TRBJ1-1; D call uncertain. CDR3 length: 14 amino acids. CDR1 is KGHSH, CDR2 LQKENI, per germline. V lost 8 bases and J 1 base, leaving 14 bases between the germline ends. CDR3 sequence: CASPPAGANTEAFF. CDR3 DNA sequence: TGTGCCAGCCCCCCGGCGGGAGCGAACACTGAAGCTTTCTTT.

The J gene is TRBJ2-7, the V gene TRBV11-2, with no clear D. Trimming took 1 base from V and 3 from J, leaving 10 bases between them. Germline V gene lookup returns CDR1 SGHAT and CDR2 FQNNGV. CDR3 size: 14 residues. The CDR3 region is CASSLGPVDYEQYF. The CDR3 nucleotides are TGTGCCAGCAGCTTAGGGCCAGTTGACTACGAGCAGTACTTC. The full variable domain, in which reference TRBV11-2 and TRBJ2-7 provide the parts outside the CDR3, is EAGVAQSPRYKIIEKRQSVAFWCNPISGHATLYWYQQILGQGPKLLIQFQNNGVVDDSQLPKDRFSAERLKGVDSTLKIQPAKLEDSAVYLCASSLGPVDYEQYFGPGTRLTVT.

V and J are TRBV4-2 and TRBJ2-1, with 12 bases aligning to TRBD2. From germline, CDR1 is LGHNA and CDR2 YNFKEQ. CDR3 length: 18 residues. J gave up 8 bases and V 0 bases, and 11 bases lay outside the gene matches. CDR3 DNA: TGTGCCAGCAGCCAAGATGGGGAAACTAGCGGGGGGTTCGATGAGCAGTTCTTC. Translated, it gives CASSQDGETSGGFDEQFF.

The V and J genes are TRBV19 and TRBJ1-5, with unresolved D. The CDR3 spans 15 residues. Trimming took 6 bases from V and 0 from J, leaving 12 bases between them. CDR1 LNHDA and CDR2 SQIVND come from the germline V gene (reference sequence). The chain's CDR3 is CASSMQVYSNQPQHF. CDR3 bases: TGTGCCAGTAGCATGCAGGTGTATAGCAATCAGCCCCAGCATTTT.

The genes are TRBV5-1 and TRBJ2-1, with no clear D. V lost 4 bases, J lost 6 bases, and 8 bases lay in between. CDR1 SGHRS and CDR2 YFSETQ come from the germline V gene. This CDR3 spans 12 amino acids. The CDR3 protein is CASSNVVNEQFF. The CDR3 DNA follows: TGCGCCAGCAGCAACGTAGTCAATGAGCAGTTCTTC.

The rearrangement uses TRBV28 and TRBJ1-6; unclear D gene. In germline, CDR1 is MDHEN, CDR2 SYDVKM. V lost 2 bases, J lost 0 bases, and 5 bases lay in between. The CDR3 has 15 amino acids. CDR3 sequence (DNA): TGTGCCAGCAGTTTACCGGGCTCCTATAATTCACCCCTCCACTTT. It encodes CASSLPGSYNSPLHF.

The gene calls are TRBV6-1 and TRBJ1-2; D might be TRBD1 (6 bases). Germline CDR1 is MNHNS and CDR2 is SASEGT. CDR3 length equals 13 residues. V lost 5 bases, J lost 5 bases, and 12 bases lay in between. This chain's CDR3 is CASSQGGGYGYTF. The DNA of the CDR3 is TGTGCCAGCAGTCAAGGAGGGGGTTATGGCTACACCTTC.

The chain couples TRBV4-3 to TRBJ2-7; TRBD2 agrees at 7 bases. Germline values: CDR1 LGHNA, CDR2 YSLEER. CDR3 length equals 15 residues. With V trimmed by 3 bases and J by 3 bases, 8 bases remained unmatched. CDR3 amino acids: CASSHGLAESYEQYF. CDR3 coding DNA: TGCGCCAGCAGCCATGGGCTAGCGGAGAGCTACGAGCAGTACTTC.